A selection of T cell receptor beta chains follows, all from one sample in a study of shared clonotypes between healthy human individuals. The assay was immunoSEQ multiplex PCR, and TCRdb's table has in-frame clones only and misses some. Among roughly 1,100,000 clones listed, approximately 70% were seen once. The sample comprised memory CD4+ T cells sorted from blood. Every receptor here comes from a man younger than 35 in good health. The CDR3 runs from the conserved cysteine through the conserved F or W. D genes are given only for firm matches. A row's size may be missing; if present it is once, few, many or a size class.

V: TRBV11-3
size: .
D: TRBD1
J: TRBJ2-2
CDR3: CASSRGRQGRTGELFF
DNA: TGTGCCAGCAGCAGAGGACGACAGGGCCGAACCGGGGAGCTGTTTTTT

V: TRBV5-1
size: .
D: .
J: TRBJ2-5
CDR3: CASSLDGQGTETQYF
DNA: TGCGCCAGCAGCTTGGATGGACAAGGGACAGAGACCCAGTACTTC

V: TRBV29-1
size: .
D: .
J: TRBJ2-5
CDR3: CSVEVGETQYF
DNA: TGCAGCGTTGAAGTGGGAGAGACCCAGTACTTC

V: TRBV5-1
size: .
D: .
J: TRBJ1-2
CDR3: CASSPQGIANYGYTF
DNA: TGCGCCAGCAGCCCACAGGGTATAGCTAACTATGGCTACACCTTC

V: TRBV29-1
size: .
D: .
J: TRBJ2-3
CDR3: CSVAVSTDTQYF
DNA: TGCAGCGTTGCTGTTAGCACAGATACGCAGTATTTT

V: TRBV7-2
size: .
D: .
J: TRBJ2-7
CDR3: CASSSGSPYEQYF
DNA: TGTGCCAGCAGCTCGGGCAGTCCCTACGAGCAGTACTTC

V: TRBV6-5
size: .
D: .
J: TRBJ1-1
CDR3: CASSYSREGNTEAFF
DNA: TGTGCCAGCAGTTACTCGAGGGAGGGGAACACTGAAGCTTTCTTT

V: TRBV6-5
size: once
D: .
J: TRBJ2-2
CDR3: CASSYWNGELFF
DNA: TGTGCCAGCAGTTACTGGAACGGGGAGCTGTTTTTT

V: TRBV1
size: few
D: .
J: TRBJ2-7
CDR3: CTSSQDAGTLYEQYF
DNA: TGCACCAGCAGCCAAGACGCAGGAACCCTCTACGAGCAGTACTTC

V: TRBV23-1
size: .
D: .
J: TRBJ1-3
CDR3: CASSQGISSGNTIYF
DNA: TGCGCCAGCAGTCAAGGGATAAGCTCTGGAAACACCATATATTTT

V: TRBV19
size: .
D: .
J: TRBJ1-2
CDR3: CASSIDGNYGYTF
DNA: TGTGCCAGTAGTATTGACGGCAACTATGGCTACACCTTC

V: TRBV28
size: .
D: .
J: TRBJ1-2
CDR3: CASSLPPSYGYTF
DNA: TGTGCCAGCAGTTTACCCCCTAGCTATGGCTACACCTTC

V: TRBV11-1
size: .
D: .
J: TRBJ2-4
CDR3: CASSQMGAPRNIQYF
DNA: TGTGCCAGCAGCCAGATGGGGGCCCCTCGGAACATTCAGTACTTC

V: TRBV6-1
size: once
D: .
J: TRBJ1-2
CDR3: CASSEIQSNYGYTF
DNA: TGTGCCAGCAGTGAAATACAGTCGAACTATGGCTACACCTTC

V: TRBV5-4
size: once
D: TRBD2
J: TRBJ2-1
CDR3: CASSLGGGRVGQFF
DNA: TGTGCCAGCAGCTTGGGAGGCGGGAGGGTTGGGCAGTTCTTC

V: TRBV6-4
size: .
D: TRBD1
J: TRBJ2-7
CDR3: CASSLSGGYRKQYF
DNA: TGTGCCAGCAGTTTATCAGGGGGCTACAGGAAGCAGTACTTC

V: TRBV28
size: once
D: .
J: TRBJ1-6
CDR3: CASSAPLLSSYNSPLHF
DNA: TGTGCCAGCAGTGCACCCCTATTGAGCTCCTATAATTCACCCCTCCACTTT

V: TRBV19
size: .
D: TRBD1
J: TRBJ1-6
CDR3: CASGSGQYYNSPLHF
DNA: TGTGCCAGTGGGTCGGGACAGTACTATAATTCACCCCTCCACTTT

V: TRBV28
size: .
D: TRBD2
J: TRBJ2-7
CDR3: CASSLAGGPYEQYF
DNA: TGTGCCAGCAGTTTAGCGGGGGGGCCTTACGAGCAGTACTTC

V: TRBV10-1
size: .
D: .
J: TRBJ2-5
CDR3: CASSGSPSTTQYF
DNA: TGCGCCAGCAGTGGTTCCCCGAGCACGACCCAGTACTTC

V: TRBV19
size: .
D: .
J: TRBJ1-4
CDR3: CASTPPQGGKLFF
DNA: TGTGCCAGTACCCCTCCACAGGGCGGAAAACTGTTTTTT

V: TRBV4-1
size: .
D: TRBD1
J: TRBJ2-3
CDR3: CASSPRQGASDTQYF
DNA: TGCGCCAGCAGCCCGCGACAGGGGGCATCAGATACGCAGTATTTT

V: TRBV2
size: once
D: .
J: TRBJ1-2
CDR3: CASSEHANYGYTF
DNA: TGTGCCAGCAGTGAACATGCTAACTATGGCTACACCTTC

V: TRBV5-6
size: .
D: .
J: TRBJ2-1
CDR3: CASSLDELNEQFF
DNA: TGTGCCAGCAGCTTGGATGAACTCAATGAGCAGTTCTTC

V: TRBV5-1
size: .
D: TRBD1
J: TRBJ1-2
CDR3: CASSLAVGTGTNYGYTF
DNA: TGCGCCAGCAGCTTGGCCGTCGGGACAGGGACTAACTATGGCTACACCTTC

V: TRBV19
size: .
D: .
J: TRBJ1-6
CDR3: CASSIPPQVGFSPLHF
DNA: TGTGCCAGTAGTATCCCCCCGCAGGTTGGCTTTTCACCCCTCCACTTT

V: TRBV15
size: .
D: TRBD1
J: TRBJ1-2
CDR3: CATSVRQGLANYGYTF
DNA: TGTGCCACCAGCGTACGACAGGGCTTAGCTAACTATGGCTACACCTTC

V: TRBV19
size: .
D: TRBD2
J: TRBJ2-3
CDR3: CASSTPRASGDTQYF
DNA: TGTGCCAGTAGTACTCCCCGCGCTAGCGGAGATACGCAGTATTTT

V: TRBV18
size: once
D: TRBD2
J: TRBJ2-1
CDR3: CASSPPAVELAGLNEQFF
DNA: TGTGCCAGCTCACCACCCGCAGTCGAGCTAGCGGGACTCAATGAGCAGTTCTTC

V: TRBV28
size: .
D: TRBD2
J: TRBJ2-1
CDR3: CATSRSYNEQFF
DNA: TGTGCGACTAGCCGGTCCTACAATGAGCAGTTCTTC

V: TRBV5-4
size: .
D: .
J: TRBJ1-2
CDR3: CASSLEGGAVRGYTF
DNA: TGTGCCAGCAGCTTGGAGGGGGGCGCGGTACGGGGCTACACCTTC

V: TRBV7-9
size: .
D: .
J: TRBJ2-7
CDR3: CASRGESYEQYF
DNA: TGTGCCAGCAGGGGGGAGTCCTACGAGCAGTACTTC

V: TRBV5-4
size: .
D: .
J: TRBJ2-3
CDR3: CASSFGGSGTDTQYF
DNA: TGTGCCAGCAGCTTTGGGGGGTCCGGCACAGATACGCAGTATTTT

V: TRBV9
size: few
D: .
J: TRBJ1-2
CDR3: CASSEAGDFYGYTF
DNA: TGTGCCAGCAGCGAGGCAGGGGATTTCTATGGCTACACCTTC

V: TRBV4-3
size: .
D: .
J: TRBJ1-4
CDR3: CASSQDTGRSEKLFF
DNA: TGCGCCAGCAGCCAAGATACCGGGCGGAGTGAAAAACTGTTTTTT

V: TRBV7-2
size: .
D: .
J: TRBJ2-1
CDR3: CASSLSGGSEQFF
DNA: TGTGCCAGCAGCTTATCCGGAGGCAGTGAGCAGTTCTTC

V: TRBV27
size: .
D: .
J: TRBJ1-4
CDR3: CASSRSPSQGILVEKLFF
DNA: TGTGCCAGCAGCCGCTCCCCCTCGCAGGGTATTTTGGTTGAAAAACTGTTTTTT

V: TRBV6-1
size: .
D: .
J: TRBJ1-5
CDR3: CASSVGQPQHF
DNA: TGTGCCAGCAGTGTGGGGCAGCCCCAGCATTTT

V: TRBV5-3
size: .
D: .
J: TRBJ1-2
CDR3: CARSPGTQVGYTF
DNA: TGTGCCAGAAGCCCGGGTACGCAGGTCGGCTACACCTTC

V: TRBV9
size: .
D: .
J: TRBJ2-7
CDR3: CASSPRGDRKTYEQYF
DNA: TGTGCCAGCAGCCCCCGGGGCGACCGTAAGACCTACGAGCAGTACTTC

V: TRBV2
size: .
D: .
J: TRBJ2-7
CDR3: CASSPSLYEQYF
DNA: TGTGCCAGCAGTCCCTCTCTCTACGAGCAGTACTTC

V: TRBV10-3
size: .
D: TRBD1
J: TRBJ1-1
CDR3: CASSRDRVNTEAFF
DNA: TGTGCCAGCTCCCGGGACAGGGTGAACACTGAAGCTTTCTTT

V: TRBV4-3
size: .
D: TRBD2
J: TRBJ2-1
CDR3: CASSQELAGVYNEQFF
DNA: TGCGCCAGCAGCCAAGAACTAGCGGGGGTTTACAATGAGCAGTTCTTC

V: TRBV4-3
size: .
D: .
J: TRBJ2-7
CDR3: CASSQEVTSGATYEQYF
DNA: TGCGCCAGCAGCCAAGAGGTAACGAGCGGAGCAACCTACGAGCAGTACTTC

V: TRBV5-6
size: many
D: .
J: TRBJ2-3
CDR3: CASSLLRVTDTQYF
DNA: TGTGCCAGCAGCTTGCTACGAGTCACAGATACGCAGTATTTT